This record looks at one TCR beta chain sequence and its context. The antigen is not known. The data were obtained in a study of CD8+ T cells in alopecia areata. cDNA serving as the sequencing template came from extracted, reverse transcribed RNA. Assay: immunoSEQ multiplex PCR; the TCRdb copy retains only in-frame clones and omits some. The sample holds about 210,000 clones; approximately 45% are singletons and the top ten take about 2.6%. Study observations and caveats: Possibly because of HLA-related factors, TCR sharing was less clear across patients than in mice.

Germline V lookup: CDR1 SGHTA, CDR2 FQGNSA. Trimming removed 1 base from V and 4 bases from J, with 12 bases in between. This CDR3 is built from 15 residues. Indicated treatment: oral pan-JAK inhibitor, 5-10 mg twice daily. The source material was CD4+ T cells sorted from blood, sampled at approximately week 39, from a patient treated with tofacitinib. This receptor was identified in a human donor with alopecia areata. The V gene is TRBV7-2, the J gene TRBJ2-3; weak D call: TRBD2 (5 bases). CDR3 sequence (DNA): TGTGCCAGCAGCTTAGGTTCGGGAAGCGCAGATACGCAGTATTTT. This gives the protein CASSLGSGSADTQYF.